This T cell receptor beta chain comes out of a study of blood T cell repertoires in COVID-19. Overall study: Whether acute or convalescent, the COVID-19 samples came from the United States, Italy and Spain. Sample material is recorded as cDNA or gDNA derived from T cells, B-cell-depleted T cells, or PBMCs.

V gave up 6 bases and J gave up 1 base; unmatched junction bases: 2. Germline V gives CDR1 SQVTM, CDR2 ANQGSEA. The CDR3 consists of 12 residues. Per the original methods: Amplification of reference gene primers provided the estimated nucleated cell counts. TCRdb's copy holds only in-frame clones and misses some; the assay was immunoSEQ multiplex PCR. V, J and clone size reflect that table, while D and trimming were determined from the DNA. The data contain a few hundred thousand clones, over 60% of them singletons. Sequences were obtained from peripheral blood. The chain links TRBV29-1 to TRBJ2-5; TRBD2 agrees at 7 bases. The source of this sequence is a woman aged 70-85 years with acute or convalescent COVID-19. The CDR3 region is CSVRGSQETQYF. In DNA form, the CDR3 reads TGCAGCGTGCGGGGGTCCCAAGAGACCCAGTACTTC.